These 14 T cell receptor beta chains share one sample of origin, sequenced in a study of shared clonotypes between healthy human individuals. The data were produced by immunoSEQ multiplex PCR, yet TCRdb's version contains in-frame clones alone and is incomplete. The sample carries 900,000 to 1,200,000 clones, about four fifths recorded once. The sequencing sample was made of memory CD4+ T cells from PBMCs. Subset here: CD45RA-negative fraction. Receptors originate from a man between 18 and 29 years old in good health. Some clones in this sample may be carry-over from other donors' samples.

The J gene is TRBJ1-1, the V gene TRBV5-6; maybe TRBD1 (5 bases). Germline CDR1 is SGHDT and CDR2 is YYEEEE. The CDR3 runs to 13 residues. Trimming cost V 2 bases and J 6 bases, with 11 bases left between them. The CDR3 protein is CASSLRGAPEAFF. DNA of the CDR3: TGTGCCAGCAGCTTAAGGGGCGCGCCTGAAGCTTTCTTT.

The chain employs TRBV5-1 and TRBJ2-3; D might be TRBD2 (6 bases). Per the germline V gene, CDR1 is SGHRS and CDR2 is YFSETQ. The CDR3 sequence is 15 residues long. Between the trimmed V and J ends, which lost 1 base and 1 base, there was a span of 10 bases. The CDR3 coding sequence is TGCGCCAGCAGCTTGACTAGCAGCCGCACAGATACGCAGTATTTT. As protein: CASSLTSSRTDTQYF.

The chain links TRBV6-1 to TRBJ2-7; D call uncertain. Germline lookup yields CDR1 MNHNS and CDR2 SASEGT. The CDR3 extends over 19 amino acids. V was clipped by 4 bases and J by 0 bases, with 25 bases between them. The DNA for the CDR3 is TGTGCCAGCAGTGCCTGGGATTACGCGGCTGCGACACGCTCCTACGAGCAGTACTTC. It is translated as CASSAWDYAAATRSYEQYF.

V usage is TRBV6-5 and J usage is TRBJ2-3, with D possibly TRBD2 on 5 matching bases. The germline CDR1 and CDR2 sequences are MNHEY and SVGAGI. The CDR3 spans 16 residues. The ends were cut back, 4 bases at V and 9 bases at J, with 23 bases in the middle. CDR3 sequence reads: CASSWGTEGHRGTQYF. CDR3 bases: TGTGCCAGCAGTTGGGGAACAGAAGGGCATCGAGGGACGCAGTATTTT.

The chain recombines TRBV4-2 with TRBJ2-3; 11 bases are shared with TRBD2. The length of the CDR3 is 19 residues. From germline, CDR1 is LGHNA and CDR2 YNFKEQ. Germline trimming cut 4 bases from V and 5 bases from J; bases unmatched to any gene: 17. CDR3 amino acids: CASSPWGLAETKEGDTQYF. DNA for the CDR3: TGTGCCAGCAGCCCGTGGGGACTAGCGGAAACGAAAGAAGGAGATACGCAGTATTTT.

This clone was picked up a small number of times. This rearrangement joins TRBV2 to TRBJ2-2; 7 nucleotides agree with TRBD2. Germline CDR1 reads SNHLY; CDR2 reads FYNNEI. The CDR3 length is 16 residues. V was clipped by 4 bases and J by 8 bases; unmatched bases: 13. The CDR3 protein is CASSVGVILAQGELFF. CDR3 DNA sequence: TGTGCCAGCAGTGTCGGGGTCATACTAGCGCAGGGGGAGCTGTTTTTT.

This sequence joins TRBV7-9 and TRBJ1-1; D is undetermined. With 3 bases removed from V and 5 bases from J, the gap between germline ends came to 13 bases. CDR3 length: 14 amino acids. Germline V gene sequence: CDR1 SEHNR, CDR2 FQNEAQ (reference sequence). The CDR3: CASSLFAEETEAFF. CDR3 in DNA: TGTGCCAGCAGCTTGTTCGCGGAGGAAACTGAAGCTTTCTTT.

The V and J genes are TRBV27 and TRBJ2-6, with TRBD1 matching 7 bases. The CDR3 loop spans 19 amino acids. Per the germline V gene, CDR1 is MNHEY and CDR2 is SMNVEV (reference sequence). V was clipped by 7 bases and J by 0 bases; unmatched bases: 15. The CDR3 DNA is TGTGCCAGCAAACCTCTAGCCCGACAGGGACCCTCTGGGGCCAACGTCCTGACTTTC. Encoded protein: CASKPLARQGPSGANVLTF.

V is TRBV21-1 and J is TRBJ2-1; TRBD2, as called in the table, went unchecked against the DNA. TRBV21-1 is labeled a pseudogene. CDR3 length: 17 residues. The CDR3 spells CASSKGVSGLPYNEQFF. The CDR3 region has the DNA TGTGCCAGCAGCAAAGGTGTAAGCGGTCTCCCCTACAATGAGCAGTTCTTC.

A word on this clone: Other DNA sequences in the same sample also yield this CDR3. J is TRBJ2-7 and V is TRBV28, with unresolved D. The CDR3 sequence is 12 residues long. Germline CDR1 is MDHEN and CDR2 is SYDVKM. V lost 2 bases and J 3 bases, leaving 5 bases between the germline ends. CDR3 loop: CASSLGSYEQYF. The DNA for the CDR3 is TGTGCCAGCAGTTTAGGCAGCTACGAGCAGTACTTC.

Many counts were recorded for this clone. The V and J genes are TRBV5-6 and TRBJ2-3, with 8 bases identical to TRBD1. V dropped 6 bases and J dropped 4; count of bases not matched to a gene: 7. CDR3 length: 14 amino acids. Looked up from germline, CDR1 is SGHDT and CDR2 is YYEEEE. Here the CDR3 DNA reads TGTGCCAGCATCCTGGGACAGGTAGCAGATACGCAGTATTTT. Protein product: CASILGQVADTQYF.

V usage is TRBV6-1 and J usage is TRBJ1-2; TRBD1 is a possible D gene (5 bases). CDR1 is MNHNS and CDR2 is SASEGT in the germline V gene. This CDR3 contains 14 residues. V was pared by 2 bases and J by 8 bases, with 15 bases between. For the CDR3, the DNA is TGTGCCAGCAGTGAATCATTATCGGGGGTAGGCTACACCTTC. This sequence encodes CASSESLSGVGYTF.

The CDR3 DNA reads as TGTGCCACCCGGGGCAACACCGGGGAGCTGTTTTTT. As protein: CATRGNTGELFF. The chain joins TRBV11-3 to TRBJ2-2, with D perhaps given as TRBD1 or TRBD2 (5 bases each). Trimming stripped 10 bases from V and 2 bases from J, with 8 bases between. The length of the CDR3 is 12 residues. Germline loops: CDR1 SGHNT, CDR2 YENEEA.

The rearrangement uses TRBV4-1 and TRBJ2-1; TRBD2 agrees at 8 bases. The CDR3 length is 14 residues. Losses at the gene ends were 9 bases for V and 0 bases for J; bases not matched to a gene: 4. Per the germline V gene, CDR1 is MGHRA and CDR2 is YSYEKL. The CDR3 spells CASKRGSSYNEQFF. The CDR3 nucleotides are TGCGCCAGTAAGCGGGGGAGCTCCTACAATGAGCAGTTCTTC.